This entry features one T cell receptor (beta chain) sequence. Its target is not known. This sample stems from a study of cytomegalovirus exposure and HLA in healthy donors. Study-wide results and limits: Among donors in an Asian-associated ancestry cluster, a later analysis reportedly found fewer N-insertions than the roughly 650-donor mean. V segments that were indistinguishable, TRBV6-2 and TRBV6-3 among them, were omitted from analysis. Evidence from a later analysis indicated that most CMV-associated TCR beta chains looked HLA-restricted. TCR beta chains associated with HLA were, in a later analysis, more clonally expanded than equally common others.

Germline CDR1 reads SGHVS; CDR2 reads FQNEAQ. Trimming took 1 base from V and 0 from J; bases not matched to a gene: 10. There are 19 residues in the CDR3. With 60 Vbeta and 13 Jbeta primers, the PCR was carried out. This table comes from immunoSEQ multiplex PCR, and its TCRdb copy is limited to in-frame clones, with some not included. This sample has approximately 97,000 clones, with approximately 81% found just once. This chain uses TRBV7-8 with TRBJ1-5, with 9 positions matching TRBD1. The sample was PBMCs. This receptor was taken from a male donor in good health and CMV-seropositive. CDR3 bases: TGTGCCAGCAGCTTAGTGTATACGACAGGGGGTTATAGCAATCAGCCCCAGCATTTT. Encoded protein: CASSLVYTTGGYSNQPQHF.